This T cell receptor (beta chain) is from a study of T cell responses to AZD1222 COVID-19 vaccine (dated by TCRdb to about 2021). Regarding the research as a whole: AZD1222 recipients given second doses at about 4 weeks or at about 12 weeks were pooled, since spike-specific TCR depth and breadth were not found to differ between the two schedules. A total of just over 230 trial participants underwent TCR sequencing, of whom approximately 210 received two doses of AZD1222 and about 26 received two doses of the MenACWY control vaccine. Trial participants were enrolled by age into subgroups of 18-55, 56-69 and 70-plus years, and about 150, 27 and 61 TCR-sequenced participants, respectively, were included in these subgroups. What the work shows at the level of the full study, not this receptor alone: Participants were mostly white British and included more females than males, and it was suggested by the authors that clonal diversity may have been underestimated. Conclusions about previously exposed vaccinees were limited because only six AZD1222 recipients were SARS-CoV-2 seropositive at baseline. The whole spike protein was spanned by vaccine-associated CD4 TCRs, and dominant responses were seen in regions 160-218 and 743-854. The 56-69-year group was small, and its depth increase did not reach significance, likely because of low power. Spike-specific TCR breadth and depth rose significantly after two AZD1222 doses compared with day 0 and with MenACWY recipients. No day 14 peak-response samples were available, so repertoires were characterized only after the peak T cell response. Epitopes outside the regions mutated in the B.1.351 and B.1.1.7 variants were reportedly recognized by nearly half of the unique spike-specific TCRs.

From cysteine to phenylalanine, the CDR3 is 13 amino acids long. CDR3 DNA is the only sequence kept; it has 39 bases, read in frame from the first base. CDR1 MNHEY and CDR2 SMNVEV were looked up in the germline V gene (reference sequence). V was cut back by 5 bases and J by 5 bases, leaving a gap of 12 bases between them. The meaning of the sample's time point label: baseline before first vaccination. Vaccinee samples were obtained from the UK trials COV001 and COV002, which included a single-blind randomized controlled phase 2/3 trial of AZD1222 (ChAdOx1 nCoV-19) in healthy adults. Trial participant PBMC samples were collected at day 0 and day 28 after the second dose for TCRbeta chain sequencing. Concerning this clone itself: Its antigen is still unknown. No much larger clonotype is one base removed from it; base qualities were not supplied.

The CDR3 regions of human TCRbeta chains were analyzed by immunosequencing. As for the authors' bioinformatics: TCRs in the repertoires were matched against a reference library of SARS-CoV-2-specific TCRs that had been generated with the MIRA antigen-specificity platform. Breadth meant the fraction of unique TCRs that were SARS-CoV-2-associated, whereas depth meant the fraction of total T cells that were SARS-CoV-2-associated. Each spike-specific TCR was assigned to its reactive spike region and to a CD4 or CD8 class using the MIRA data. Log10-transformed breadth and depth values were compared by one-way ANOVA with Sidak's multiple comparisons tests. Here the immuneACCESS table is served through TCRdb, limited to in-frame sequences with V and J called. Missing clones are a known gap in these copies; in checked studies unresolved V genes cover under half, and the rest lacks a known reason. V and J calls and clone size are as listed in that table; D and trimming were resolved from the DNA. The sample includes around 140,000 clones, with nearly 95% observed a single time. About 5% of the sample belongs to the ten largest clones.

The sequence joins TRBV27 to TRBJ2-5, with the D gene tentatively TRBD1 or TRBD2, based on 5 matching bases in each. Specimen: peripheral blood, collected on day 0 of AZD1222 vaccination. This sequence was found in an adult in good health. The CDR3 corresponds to CASSGLGDETQYF. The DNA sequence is TGTGCCAGCAGTGGCCTAGGGGACGAGACCCAGTACTTC.